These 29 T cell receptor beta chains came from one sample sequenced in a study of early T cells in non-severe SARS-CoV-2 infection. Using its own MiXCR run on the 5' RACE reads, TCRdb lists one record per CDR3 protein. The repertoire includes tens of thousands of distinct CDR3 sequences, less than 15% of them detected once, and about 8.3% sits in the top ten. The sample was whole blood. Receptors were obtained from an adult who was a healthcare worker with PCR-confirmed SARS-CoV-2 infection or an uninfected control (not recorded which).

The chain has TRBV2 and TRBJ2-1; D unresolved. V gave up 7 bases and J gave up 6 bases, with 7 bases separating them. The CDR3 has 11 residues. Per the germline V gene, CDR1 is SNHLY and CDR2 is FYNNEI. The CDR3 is CASTGLNEQFF. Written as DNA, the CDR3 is TGTGCCAGCACCGGCCTCAATGAGCAGTTCTTC.

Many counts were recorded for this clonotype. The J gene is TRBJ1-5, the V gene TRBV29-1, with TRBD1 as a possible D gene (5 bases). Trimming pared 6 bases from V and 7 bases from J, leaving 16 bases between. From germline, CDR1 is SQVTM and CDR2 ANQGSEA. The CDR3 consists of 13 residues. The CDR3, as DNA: TGCAGCGTCTCCCAGGGCCCCGGGCAGCCCCAGCATTTT. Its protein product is CSVSQGPGQPQHF.

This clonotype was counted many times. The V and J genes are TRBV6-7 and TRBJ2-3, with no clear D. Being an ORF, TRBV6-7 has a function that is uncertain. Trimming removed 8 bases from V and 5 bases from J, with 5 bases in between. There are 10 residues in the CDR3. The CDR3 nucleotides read TGTGCCAGCGTTGGAGATACGCAGTATTTT. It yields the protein CASVGDTQYF.

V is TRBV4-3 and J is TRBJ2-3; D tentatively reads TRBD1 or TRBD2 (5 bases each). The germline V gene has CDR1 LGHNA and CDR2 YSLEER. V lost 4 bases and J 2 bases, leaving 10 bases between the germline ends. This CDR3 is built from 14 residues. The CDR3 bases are TGCGCCAGCAGCCGGGGGAGTACCACAGATACGCAGTATTTT. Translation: CASSRGSTTDTQYF.

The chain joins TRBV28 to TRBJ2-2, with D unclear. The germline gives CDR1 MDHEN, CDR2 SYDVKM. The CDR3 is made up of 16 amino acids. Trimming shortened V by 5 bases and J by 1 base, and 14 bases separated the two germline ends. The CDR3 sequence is CASSPTEVLNTGELFF. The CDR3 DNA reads TGTGCCAGCAGTCCCACCGAGGTCTTGAACACCGGGGAGCTGTTTTTT.

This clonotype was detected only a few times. The CDR3 spells CSVSGQGYGYTF. The CDR3 bases are TGCAGCGTTAGCGGACAGGGATATGGCTACACCTTC. The chain is built from TRBV29-1 and TRBJ1-2; TRBD1 aligns across 8 bases. Germline V CDR1 and CDR2: SQVTM, ANQGSEA. Trimming cost V 5 bases and J 5 bases; bases outside gene matches: 4. The CDR3 totals 12 residues.

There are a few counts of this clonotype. CDR3 bases: TGCAGCGTTGAAAGGAGGCAGAACACCGGGGAGCTGTTTTTT. Translating it yields CSVERRQNTGELFF. The rearrangement uses TRBV29-1 and TRBJ2-2; perhaps TRBD2 as D (5 bases). Germline assignment: CDR1 SQVTM and CDR2 ANQGSEA. Between the trimmed V and J ends, which lost 2 bases and 1 base, there was a span of 8 bases. The length of the CDR3 is 14 residues.

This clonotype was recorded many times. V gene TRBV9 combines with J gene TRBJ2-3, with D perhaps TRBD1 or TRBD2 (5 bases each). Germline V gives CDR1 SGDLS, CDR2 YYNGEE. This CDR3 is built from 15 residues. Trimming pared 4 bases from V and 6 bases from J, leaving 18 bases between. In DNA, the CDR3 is TGTGCCAGCAGCCAGAACCCCGGGGCCCAGGATACGCAGTATTTT. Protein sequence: CASSQNPGAQDTQYF.

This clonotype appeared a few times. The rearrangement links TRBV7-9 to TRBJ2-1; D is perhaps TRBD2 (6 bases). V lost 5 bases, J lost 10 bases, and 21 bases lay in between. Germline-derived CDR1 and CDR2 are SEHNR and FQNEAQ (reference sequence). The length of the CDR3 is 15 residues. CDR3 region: CASSLDYERQSEQFF. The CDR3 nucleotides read TGTGCCAGCAGCCTGGACTACGAAAGGCAGTCAGAGCAGTTCTTC.

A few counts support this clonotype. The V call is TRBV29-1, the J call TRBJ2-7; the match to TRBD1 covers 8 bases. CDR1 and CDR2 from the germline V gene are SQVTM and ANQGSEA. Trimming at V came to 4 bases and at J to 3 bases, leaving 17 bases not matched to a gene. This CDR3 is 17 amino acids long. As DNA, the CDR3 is TGCAGCGTTGGGGGGCCTAGTCGGACAGGGCCGGTCTACGAGCAGTACTTC. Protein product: CSVGGPSRTGPVYEQYF.

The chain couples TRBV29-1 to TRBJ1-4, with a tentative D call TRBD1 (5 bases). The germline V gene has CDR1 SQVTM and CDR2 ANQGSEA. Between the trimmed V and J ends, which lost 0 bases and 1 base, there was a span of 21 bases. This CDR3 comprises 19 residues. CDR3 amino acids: CSVEEYHWSQGGTNEKLFF. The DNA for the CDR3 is TGCAGCGTTGAAGAATACCACTGGAGTCAGGGCGGAACTAATGAAAAACTGTTTTTT.

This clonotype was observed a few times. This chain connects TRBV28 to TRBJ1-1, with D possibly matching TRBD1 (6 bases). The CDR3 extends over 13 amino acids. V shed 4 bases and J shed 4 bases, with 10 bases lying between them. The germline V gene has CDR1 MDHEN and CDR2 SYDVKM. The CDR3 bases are TGTGCCAGCAGTTGGGGGGCGGGCACTGAAGCTTTCTTT. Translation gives CASSWGAGTEAFF.

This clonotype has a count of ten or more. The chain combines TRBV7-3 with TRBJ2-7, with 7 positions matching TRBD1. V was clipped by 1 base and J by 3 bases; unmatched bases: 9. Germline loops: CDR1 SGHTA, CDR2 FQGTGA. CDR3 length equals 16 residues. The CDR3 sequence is CASSLIGRQGFYEQYF. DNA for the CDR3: TGTGCCAGCAGCTTAATAGGACGACAGGGATTCTACGAGCAGTACTTC.

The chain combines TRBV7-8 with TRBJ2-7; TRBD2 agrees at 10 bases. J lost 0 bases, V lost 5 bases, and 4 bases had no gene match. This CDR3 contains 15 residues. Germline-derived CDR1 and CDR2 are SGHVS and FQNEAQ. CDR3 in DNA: TGTGCCAGCAGCCTCGGACTAGCGGTCTCCTACGAGCAGTACTTC. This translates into CASSLGLAVSYEQYF.

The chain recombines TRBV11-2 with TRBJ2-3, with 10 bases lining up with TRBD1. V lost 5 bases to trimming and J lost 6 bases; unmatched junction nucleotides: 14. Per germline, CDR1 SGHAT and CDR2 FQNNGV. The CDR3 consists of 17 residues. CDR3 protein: CASSPRGTGVVSDTQYF. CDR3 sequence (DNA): TGTGCCAGCAGCCCCCGTGGGACAGGGGTTGTGTCGGATACGCAGTATTTT.

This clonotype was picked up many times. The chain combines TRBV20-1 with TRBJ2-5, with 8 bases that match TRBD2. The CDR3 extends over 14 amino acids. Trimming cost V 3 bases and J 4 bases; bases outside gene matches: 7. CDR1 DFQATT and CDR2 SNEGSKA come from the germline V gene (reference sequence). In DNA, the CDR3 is TGCAGTGCTAGGGACGGGAGGGCCGGAGAGACCCAGTACTTC. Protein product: CSARDGRAGETQYF.

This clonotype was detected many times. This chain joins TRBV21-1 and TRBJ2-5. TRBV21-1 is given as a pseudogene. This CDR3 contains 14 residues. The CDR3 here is CASSKQLLQETQYF. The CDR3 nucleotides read TGTGCCAGCAGCAAACAGCTACTTCAAGAGACCCAGTACTTC.

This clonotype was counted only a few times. The CDR3 loop is CASSLGGGSSYNEQFF. The CDR3, as DNA: TGTGCCAGCAGTTTGGGAGGGGGTAGCTCCTACAATGAGCAGTTCTTC. The gene calls are TRBV12-3 or TRBV12-4 and TRBJ2-1, with TRBD2 as a possible D gene (7 bases). The CDR3 is 16 amino acids. The ends were cut back, 3 bases at V and 0 bases at J, with 12 bases in the middle.

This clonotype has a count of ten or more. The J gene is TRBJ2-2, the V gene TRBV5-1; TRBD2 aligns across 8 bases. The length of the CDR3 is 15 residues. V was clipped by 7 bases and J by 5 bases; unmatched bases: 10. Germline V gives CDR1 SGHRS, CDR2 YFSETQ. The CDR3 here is CASSLGSGKTGELFF. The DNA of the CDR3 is TGCGCCAGCTCACTCGGTAGCGGGAAAACCGGGGAGCTGTTTTTT.

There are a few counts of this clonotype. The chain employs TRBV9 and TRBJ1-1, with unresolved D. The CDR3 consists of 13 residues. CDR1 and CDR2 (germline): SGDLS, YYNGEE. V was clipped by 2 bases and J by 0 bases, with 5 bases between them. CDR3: CASSVRMNTEAFF. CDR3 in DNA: TGTGCCAGCAGCGTCCGAATGAACACTGAAGCTTTCTTT.

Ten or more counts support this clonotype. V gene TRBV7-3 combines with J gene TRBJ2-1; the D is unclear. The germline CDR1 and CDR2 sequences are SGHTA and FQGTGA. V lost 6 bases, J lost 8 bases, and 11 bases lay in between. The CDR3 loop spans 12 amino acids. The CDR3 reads CASRGRGHEQFF. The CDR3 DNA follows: TGTGCCAGCAGGGGCCGTGGGCATGAGCAGTTCTTC.

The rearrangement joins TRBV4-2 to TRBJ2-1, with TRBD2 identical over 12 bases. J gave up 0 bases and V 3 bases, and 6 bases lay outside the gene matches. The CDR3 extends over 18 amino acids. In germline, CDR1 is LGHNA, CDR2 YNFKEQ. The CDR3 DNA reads TGTGCCAGCAGCCAGCATACTAGCGGGGGGAGCTCCTACAATGAGCAGTTCTTC. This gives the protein CASSQHTSGGSSYNEQFF.

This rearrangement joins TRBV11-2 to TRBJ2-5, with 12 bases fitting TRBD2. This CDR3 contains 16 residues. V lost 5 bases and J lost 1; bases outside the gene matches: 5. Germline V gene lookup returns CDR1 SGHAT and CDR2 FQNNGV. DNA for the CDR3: TGTGCCAGCAGCCAAGGACTAGCGGGACGCCAAGAGACCCAGTACTTC. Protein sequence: CASSQGLAGRQETQYF.

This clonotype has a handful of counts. CDR3 sequence: CASSPLFPANSGANVLTF. In nucleotides, the CDR3 is TGTGCCAGCTCACCTTTATTCCCGGCAAATTCTGGGGCCAACGTCCTGACTTTC. The chain employs TRBV18 and TRBJ2-6; D gene unclear. The CDR3 loop spans 18 amino acids. V dropped 3 bases and J dropped 1 base, with 16 bases sitting between them. Germline lookup yields CDR1 KGHSH and CDR2 LQKENI.

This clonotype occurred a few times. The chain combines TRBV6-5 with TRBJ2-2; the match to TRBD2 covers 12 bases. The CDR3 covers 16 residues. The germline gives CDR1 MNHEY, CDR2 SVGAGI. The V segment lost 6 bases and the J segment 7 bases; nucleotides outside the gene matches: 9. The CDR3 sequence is CASSPRTSGKIGELFF. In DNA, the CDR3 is TGTGCCAGCAGCCCTAGGACTAGCGGGAAGATCGGGGAGCTGTTTTTT.

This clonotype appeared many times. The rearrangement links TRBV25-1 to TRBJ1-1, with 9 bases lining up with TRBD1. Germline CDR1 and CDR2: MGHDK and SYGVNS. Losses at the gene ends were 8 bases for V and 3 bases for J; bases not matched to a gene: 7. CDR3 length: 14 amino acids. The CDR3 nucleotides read TGTGCCAGCGAAAGAACAGGGGGCTACACTGAAGCTTTCTTT. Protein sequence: CASERTGGYTEAFF. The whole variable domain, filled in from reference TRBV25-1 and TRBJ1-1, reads EADIYQTPRYLVIGTGKKITLECSQTMGHDKMYWYQQDPGMELHLIHYSYGVNSTEKGDLSSESTVSRIRTEHFPLTLESARPSHTSQYLCASERTGGYTEAFFGQGTRLTVV.

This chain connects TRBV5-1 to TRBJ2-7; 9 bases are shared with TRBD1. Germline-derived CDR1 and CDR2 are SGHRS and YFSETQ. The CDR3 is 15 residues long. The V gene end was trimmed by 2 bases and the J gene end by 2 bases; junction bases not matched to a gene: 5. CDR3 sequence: CASSFTGTGPYEQYF. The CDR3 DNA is TGCGCCAGCAGCTTCACTGGGACAGGGCCCTACGAGCAGTACTTC.

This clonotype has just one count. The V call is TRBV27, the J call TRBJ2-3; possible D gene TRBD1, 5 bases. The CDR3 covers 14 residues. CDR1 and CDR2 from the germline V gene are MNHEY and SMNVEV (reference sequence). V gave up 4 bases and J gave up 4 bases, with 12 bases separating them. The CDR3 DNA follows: TGTGCCAGCAGTTCCCCAGGGTTGGCAGATACGCAGTATTTT. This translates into CASSSPGLADTQYF.

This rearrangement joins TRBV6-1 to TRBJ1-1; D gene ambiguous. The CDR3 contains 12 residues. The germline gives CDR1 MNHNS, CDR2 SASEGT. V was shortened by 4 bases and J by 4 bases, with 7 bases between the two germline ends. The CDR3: CASSVTVTEAFF. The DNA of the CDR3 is TGTGCCAGCAGTGTCACGGTCACTGAAGCTTTCTTT.